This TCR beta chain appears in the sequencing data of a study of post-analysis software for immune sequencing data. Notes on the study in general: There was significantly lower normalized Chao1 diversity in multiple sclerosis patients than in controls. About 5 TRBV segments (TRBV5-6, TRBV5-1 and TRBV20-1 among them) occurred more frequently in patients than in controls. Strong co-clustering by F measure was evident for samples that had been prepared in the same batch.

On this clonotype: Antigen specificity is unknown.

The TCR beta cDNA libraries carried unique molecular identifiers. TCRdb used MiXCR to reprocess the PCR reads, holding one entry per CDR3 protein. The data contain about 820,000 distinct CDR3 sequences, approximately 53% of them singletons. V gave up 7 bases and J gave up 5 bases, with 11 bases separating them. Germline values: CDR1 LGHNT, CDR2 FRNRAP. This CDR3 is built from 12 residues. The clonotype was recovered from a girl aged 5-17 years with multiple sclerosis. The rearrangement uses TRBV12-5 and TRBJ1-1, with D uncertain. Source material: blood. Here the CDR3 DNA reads TGTGCTAGTGCCCGTGACACTACTGAAGCTTTCTTT. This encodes CASARDTTEAFF. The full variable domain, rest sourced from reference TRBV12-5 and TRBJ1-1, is DARVTQTPRHKVTEMGQEVTMRCQPILGHNTVFWYRQTMMQGLELLAYFRNRAPLDDSGMPKDRFSAEMPDATLATLKIQPSEPRDSAVYFCASARDTTEAFFGQGTRLTVV.